This TCR beta chain emerged from a study of T cell responses to AZD1222 COVID-19 vaccine (dated by TCRdb to the early 2020s). Background on the whole study: AZD1222 recipients given second doses at about 4 weeks or at about 12 weeks were pooled, since spike-specific TCR depth and breadth were not found to differ between the two schedules. A total of 233 trial participants underwent TCR sequencing, of whom under 220 had received two doses of AZD1222 and around 26 had received two doses of the MenACWY control vaccine. Trial participants were enrolled by age into 18-55, 56-69 and 70-plus year subgroups, with roughly 150, 30 and 60 TCR-sequenced participants respectively.

The CDR3 regions of human TCRbeta chains were analyzed by immunosequencing. On the study's bioinformatics: TCRs in the repertoires were matched against a reference library of SARS-CoV-2-specific TCRs that had been generated with the MIRA antigen-specificity platform. Breadth was defined as the fraction of unique TCRs that were SARS-CoV-2-associated, and depth was defined as the fraction of total T cells that were SARS-CoV-2-associated. Using the MIRA data, each spike-specific TCR was mapped to the spike region that the TCR reacts to and placed in a CD4 or CD8 class. Log10-transformed breadth and depth values were compared by one-way ANOVA with Sidak's multiple comparisons tests. TCRdb obtained this table from immuneACCESS and retained in-frame rearrangements with V and J assigned. These tables miss some clones; where compared with another copy, unresolved V genes account for less than half of the shortfall, and the remainder is unexplained. That table gives V, J and clone size, and the DNA gave D and trimming. Counted in this sample were 100,000 to 150,000 clones; less than 95% of them appeared once. The ten largest clones add up to 6.9% of the sample.

Per the germline V gene, LGHNA is the CDR1 and YSLEER is the CDR2. Unmatched junction bases come to 11, with V trimmed by 4 bases and J by 2 bases. The CDR3 holds 19 amino acids from the cysteine to the phenylalanine. Of the read, only the CDR3 DNA is kept; its 57 bases are in frame from base 1. Concerning this clone itself: No antigen is known for it. No much larger clonotype is one base removed from it; base qualities were not supplied.

Taken with the paper, the label for time point translates to: baseline before first vaccination. Vaccinee samples came from UK trials COV001 and COV002, including a single-blind randomized controlled phase 2/3 trial of AZD1222 (ChAdOx1 nCoV-19) in healthy adults. Trial participant PBMC samples were collected at day 0 and day 28 after the second dose for TCRbeta chain sequencing. Summary of the overall study and its limitations: The whole spike protein was spanned by vaccine-associated CD4 TCRs, and dominant responses were seen in regions 160-218 and 743-854. A significant rise in spike-specific TCR breadth and depth was observed after two AZD1222 doses relative to day 0 and relative to MenACWY recipients. No day 14 peak-response samples were available, so repertoires were characterized only after the peak T cell response. In the small 56-69-year group, the increase in depth fell short of significance, most likely because of low power. Reportedly, almost half of the unique spike-specific TCRs recognized epitopes lying outside the regions that are mutated in the B.1.351 and B.1.1.7 variants. Participants were mostly white British, with more females than males. The authors suggested clonal diversity may have been underestimated. Only five or six AZD1222 recipients were SARS-CoV-2 seropositive at baseline, limiting conclusions about previously exposed vaccinees.

The chain links TRBV4-3 with TRBJ2-3; the central 14 bases match TRBD2. The sample consisted of peripheral blood, taken on day 0 of AZD1222 vaccination. The TCR was taken from an adult in good health. The CDR3 region has the sequence CASSLTSTSGGAVTDTQYF. The DNA sequence is TGCGCCAGCAGCCTAACGTCGACTAGCGGGGGGGCGGTCACAGATACGCAGTATTTT.